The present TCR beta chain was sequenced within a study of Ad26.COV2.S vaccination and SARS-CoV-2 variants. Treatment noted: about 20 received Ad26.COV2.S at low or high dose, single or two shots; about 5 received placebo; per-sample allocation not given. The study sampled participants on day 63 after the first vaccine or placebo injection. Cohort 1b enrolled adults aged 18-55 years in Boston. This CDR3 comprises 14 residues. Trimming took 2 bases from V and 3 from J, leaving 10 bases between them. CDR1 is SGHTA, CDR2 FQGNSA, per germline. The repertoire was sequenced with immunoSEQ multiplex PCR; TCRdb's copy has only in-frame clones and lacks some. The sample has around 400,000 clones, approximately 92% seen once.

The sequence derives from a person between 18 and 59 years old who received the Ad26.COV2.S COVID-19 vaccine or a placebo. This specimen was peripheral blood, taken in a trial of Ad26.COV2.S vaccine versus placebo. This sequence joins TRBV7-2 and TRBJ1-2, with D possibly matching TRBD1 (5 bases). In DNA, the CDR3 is TGTGCCAGCAGCTTACAGGGAATGGACTATGGCTACACCTTC. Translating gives CASSLQGMDYGYTF.